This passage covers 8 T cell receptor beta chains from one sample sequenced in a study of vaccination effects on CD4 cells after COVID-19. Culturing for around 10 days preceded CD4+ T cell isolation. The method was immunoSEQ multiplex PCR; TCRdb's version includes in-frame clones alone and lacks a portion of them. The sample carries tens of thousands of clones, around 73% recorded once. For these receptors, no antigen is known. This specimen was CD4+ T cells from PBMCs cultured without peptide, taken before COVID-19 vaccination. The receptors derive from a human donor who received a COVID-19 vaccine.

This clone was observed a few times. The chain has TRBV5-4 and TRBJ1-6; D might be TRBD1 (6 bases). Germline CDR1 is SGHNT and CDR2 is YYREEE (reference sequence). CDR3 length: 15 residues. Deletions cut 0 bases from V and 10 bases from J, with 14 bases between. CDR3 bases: TGTGCCAGCAGCTTGGCCGGGGGCTACGAATCACCCCTCCACTTT. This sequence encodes CASSLAGGYESPLHF.

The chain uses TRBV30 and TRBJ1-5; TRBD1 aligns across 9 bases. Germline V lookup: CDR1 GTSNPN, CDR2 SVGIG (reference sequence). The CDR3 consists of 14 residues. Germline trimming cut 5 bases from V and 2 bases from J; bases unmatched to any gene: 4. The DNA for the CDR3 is TGTGCCTGGTCACAGGGGGCAGGCAATCAGCCCCAGCATTTT. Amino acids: CAWSQGAGNQPQHF.

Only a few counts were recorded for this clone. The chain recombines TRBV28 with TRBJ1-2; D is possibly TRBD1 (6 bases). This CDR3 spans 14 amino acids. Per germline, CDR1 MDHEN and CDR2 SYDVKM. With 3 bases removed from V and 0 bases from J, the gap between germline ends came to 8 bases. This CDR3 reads CASSLGTTNYGYTF. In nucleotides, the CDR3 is TGTGCCAGCAGTTTGGGGACAACTAACTATGGCTACACCTTC.

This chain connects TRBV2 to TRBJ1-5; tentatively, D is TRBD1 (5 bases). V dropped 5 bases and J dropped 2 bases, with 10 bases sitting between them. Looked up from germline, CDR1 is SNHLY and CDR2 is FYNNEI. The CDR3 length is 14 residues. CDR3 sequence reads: CASSSGLGNQPQHF. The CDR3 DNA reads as TGTGCCAGCAGTTCAGGGTTGGGCAATCAGCCCCAGCATTTT. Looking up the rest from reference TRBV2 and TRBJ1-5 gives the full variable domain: EPEVTQTPSHQVTQMGQEVILRCVPISNHLYFYWYRQILGQKVEFLVSFYNNEISEKSEIFDDQFSVERPDGSNFTLKIRSTKLEDSAMYFCASSSGLGNQPQHFGDGTRLSIL.

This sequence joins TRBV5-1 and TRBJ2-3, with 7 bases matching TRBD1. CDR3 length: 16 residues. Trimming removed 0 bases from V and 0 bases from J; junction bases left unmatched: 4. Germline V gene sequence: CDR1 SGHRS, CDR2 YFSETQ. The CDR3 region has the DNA TGCGCCAGCAGCTTGGGAGGACAGGCTAGCACAGATACGCAGTATTTT. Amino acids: CASSLGGQASTDTQYF.

The CDR3 spells CASSPRTSGSSYNEQFF. The CDR3 nucleotides read TGTGCCAGCAGCCCGAGGACTAGCGGGAGCTCCTACAATGAGCAGTTCTTC. The V call is TRBV4-2, the J call TRBJ2-1; 13 positions agree with TRBD2. Germline lookup yields CDR1 LGHNA and CDR2 YNFKEQ. The CDR3 is 17 residues long. The ends lost 4 bases at V and 0 bases at J; junction bases unmatched: 3.

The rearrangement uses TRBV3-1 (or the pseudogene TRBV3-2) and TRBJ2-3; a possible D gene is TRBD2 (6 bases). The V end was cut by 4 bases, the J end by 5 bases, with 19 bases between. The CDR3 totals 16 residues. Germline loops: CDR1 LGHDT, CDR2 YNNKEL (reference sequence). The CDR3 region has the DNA TGTGCCAGCAGCCCTAACCCCGGGACTGTGAGAGATACGCAGTATTTT. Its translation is CASSPNPGTVRDTQYF.

CDR3 amino acids: CASSVMTSGATGELFF. CDR3 nucleotides: TGTGCCAGCAGTGTAATGACTAGCGGTGCCACCGGGGAGCTGTTTTTT. The chain recombines TRBV6-1 with TRBJ2-2; the match to TRBD2 covers 9 bases. Germline CDR1 and CDR2: MNHNS and SASEGT. V lost 4 bases and J lost 4; bases outside the gene matches: 7. CDR3 length: 16 residues.